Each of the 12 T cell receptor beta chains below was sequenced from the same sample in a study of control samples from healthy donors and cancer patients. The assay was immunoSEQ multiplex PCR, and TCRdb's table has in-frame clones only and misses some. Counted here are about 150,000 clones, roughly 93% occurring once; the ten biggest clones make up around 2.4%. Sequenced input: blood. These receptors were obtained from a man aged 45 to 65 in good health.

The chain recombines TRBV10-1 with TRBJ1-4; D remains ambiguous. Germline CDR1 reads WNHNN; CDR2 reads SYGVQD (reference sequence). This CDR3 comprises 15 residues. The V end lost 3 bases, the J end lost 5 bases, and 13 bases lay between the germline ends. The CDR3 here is CASSELVPRNEKLFF. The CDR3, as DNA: TGCGCCAGCAGTGAACTAGTGCCCAGGAATGAAAAACTGTTTTTT.

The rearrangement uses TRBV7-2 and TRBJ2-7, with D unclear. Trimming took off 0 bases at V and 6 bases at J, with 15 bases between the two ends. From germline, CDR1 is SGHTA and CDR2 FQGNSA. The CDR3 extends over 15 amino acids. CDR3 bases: TGTGCCAGCAGCTTAGCCCCCACCGGGCTAACCGAGCAGTACTTC. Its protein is CASSLAPTGLTEQYF.

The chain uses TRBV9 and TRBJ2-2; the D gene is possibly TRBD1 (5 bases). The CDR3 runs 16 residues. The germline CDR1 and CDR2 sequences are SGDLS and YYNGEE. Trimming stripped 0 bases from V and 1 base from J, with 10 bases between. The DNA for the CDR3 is TGTGCCAGCAGCGTAGAGGCAGGGTGGAACACCGGGGAGCTGTTTTTT. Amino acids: CASSVEAGWNTGELFF. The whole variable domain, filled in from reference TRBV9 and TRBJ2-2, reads DSGVTQTPKHLITATGQRVTLRCSPRSGDLSVYWYQQSLDQGLQFLIQYYNGEERAKGNILERFSAQQFPDLHSELNLSSLELGDSALYFCASSVEAGWNTGELFFGEGSRLTVL.

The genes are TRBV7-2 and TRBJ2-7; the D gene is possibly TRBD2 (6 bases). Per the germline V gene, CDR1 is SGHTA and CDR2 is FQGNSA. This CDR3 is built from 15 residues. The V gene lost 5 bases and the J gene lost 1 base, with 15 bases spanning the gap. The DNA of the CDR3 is TGTGCCAGCAGCCCCACCCTGACTAGTTCCTACGAGCAGTACTTC. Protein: CASSPTLTSSYEQYF.

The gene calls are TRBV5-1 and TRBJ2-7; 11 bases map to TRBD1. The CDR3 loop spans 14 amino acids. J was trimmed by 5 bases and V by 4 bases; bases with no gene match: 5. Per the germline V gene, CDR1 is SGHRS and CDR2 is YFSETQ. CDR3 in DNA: TGCGCCAGCAGCCGGACAGGGGGCTGGGACGAGCAGTACTTC. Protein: CASSRTGGWDEQYF.

The CDR3 sequence: CASSFDMEVNYGYTF. The CDR3 bases are TGTGCCAGCAGTTTTGATATGGAGGTGAACTATGGCTACACCTTC. The rearrangement uses TRBV28 and TRBJ1-2; D remains ambiguous. Trimming stripped 3 bases from V and 2 bases from J, with 13 bases between. Germline lookup yields CDR1 MDHEN and CDR2 SYDVKM. The CDR3 extends over 15 amino acids.

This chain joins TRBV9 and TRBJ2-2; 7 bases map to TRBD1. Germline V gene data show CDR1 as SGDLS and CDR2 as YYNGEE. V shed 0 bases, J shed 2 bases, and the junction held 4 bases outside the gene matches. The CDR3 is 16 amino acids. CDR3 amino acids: CASSVGQGVNTGELFF. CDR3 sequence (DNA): TGTGCCAGCAGCGTAGGACAGGGAGTAAACACCGGGGAGCTGTTTTTT. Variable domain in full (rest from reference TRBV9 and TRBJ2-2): DSGVTQTPKHLITATGQRVTLRCSPRSGDLSVYWYQQSLDQGLQFLIQYYNGEERAKGNILERFSAQQFPDLHSELNLSSLELGDSALYFCASSVGQGVNTGELFFGEGSRLTVL.

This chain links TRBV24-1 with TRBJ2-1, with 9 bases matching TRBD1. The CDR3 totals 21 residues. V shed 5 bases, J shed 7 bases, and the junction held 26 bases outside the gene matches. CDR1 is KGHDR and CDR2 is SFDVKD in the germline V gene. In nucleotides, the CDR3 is TGTGCCACCAGTGGTCTCCCCGGGACAGGGATGTGGGGGGGGTCCGGGAATGAGCAGTTCTTC. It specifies CATSGLPGTGMWGGSGNEQFF.

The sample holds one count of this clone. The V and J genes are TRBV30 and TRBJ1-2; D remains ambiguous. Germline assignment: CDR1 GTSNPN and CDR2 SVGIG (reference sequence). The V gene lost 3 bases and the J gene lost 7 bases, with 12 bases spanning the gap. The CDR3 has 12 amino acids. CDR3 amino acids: CAWREGSLGYTF. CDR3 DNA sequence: TGTGCCTGGAGGGAGGGTTCTCTTGGCTACACCTTC.

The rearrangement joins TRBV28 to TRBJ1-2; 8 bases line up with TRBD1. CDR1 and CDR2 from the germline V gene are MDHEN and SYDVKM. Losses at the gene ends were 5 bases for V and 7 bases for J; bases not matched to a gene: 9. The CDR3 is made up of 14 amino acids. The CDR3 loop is CASSLRRTGSGYTF. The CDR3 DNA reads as TGTGCCAGCAGTCTAAGAAGGACAGGGTCTGGCTACACCTTC.

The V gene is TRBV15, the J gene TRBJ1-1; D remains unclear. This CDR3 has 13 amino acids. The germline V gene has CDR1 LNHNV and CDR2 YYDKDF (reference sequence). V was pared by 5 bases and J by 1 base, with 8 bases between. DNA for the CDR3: TGTGCCACCAGCCTACAGACGAACACTGAAGCTTTCTTT. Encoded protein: CATSLQTNTEAFF.

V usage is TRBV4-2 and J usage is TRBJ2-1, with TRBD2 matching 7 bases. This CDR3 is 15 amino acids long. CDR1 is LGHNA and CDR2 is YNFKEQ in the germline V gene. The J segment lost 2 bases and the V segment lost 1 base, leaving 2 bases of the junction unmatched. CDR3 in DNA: TGTGCCAGCAGCCAAGCGGGACTAACCTACAATGAGCAGTTCTTC. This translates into CASSQAGLTYNEQFF.